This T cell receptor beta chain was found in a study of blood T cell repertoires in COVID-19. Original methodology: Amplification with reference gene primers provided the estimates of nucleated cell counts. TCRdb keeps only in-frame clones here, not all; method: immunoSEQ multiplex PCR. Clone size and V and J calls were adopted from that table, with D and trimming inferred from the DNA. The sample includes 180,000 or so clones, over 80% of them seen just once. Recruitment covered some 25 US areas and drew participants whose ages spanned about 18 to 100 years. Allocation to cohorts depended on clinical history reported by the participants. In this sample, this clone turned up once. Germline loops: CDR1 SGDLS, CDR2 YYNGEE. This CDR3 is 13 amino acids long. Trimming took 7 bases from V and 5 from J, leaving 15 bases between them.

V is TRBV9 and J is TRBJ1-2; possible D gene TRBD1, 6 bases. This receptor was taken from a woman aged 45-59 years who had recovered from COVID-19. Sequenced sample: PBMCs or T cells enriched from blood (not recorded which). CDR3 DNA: TGTGCCAGCGACTCAGGGGCAGGTTATGGCTACACCTTC. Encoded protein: CASDSGAGYGYTF.